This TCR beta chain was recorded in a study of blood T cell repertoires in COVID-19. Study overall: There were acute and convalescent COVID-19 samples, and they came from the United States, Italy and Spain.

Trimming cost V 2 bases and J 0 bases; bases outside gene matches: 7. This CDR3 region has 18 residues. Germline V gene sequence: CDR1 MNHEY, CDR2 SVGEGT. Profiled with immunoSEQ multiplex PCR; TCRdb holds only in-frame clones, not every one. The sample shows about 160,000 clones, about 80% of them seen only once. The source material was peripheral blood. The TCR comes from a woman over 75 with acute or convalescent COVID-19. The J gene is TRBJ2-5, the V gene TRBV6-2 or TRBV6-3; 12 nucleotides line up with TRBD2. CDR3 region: CASSYPRLAGVNQETQYF. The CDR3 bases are TGTGCCAGCAGTTACCCTCGACTAGCGGGAGTTAACCAAGAGACCCAGTACTTC.